Below, 24 T cell receptor beta chains from the same sample are listed, as sequenced in a study of cytomegalovirus exposure and HLA in healthy donors. The PCR contained 60 Vbeta and 13 Jbeta primers. Clones were read by immunoSEQ multiplex PCR, and TCRdb kept only the in-frame ones, dropping some. Of roughly 160,000 clones detected, approximately 88% appear once; the ten largest clones hold 1% to 1.5%. The sample taken for sequencing was PBMCs. Every receptor here comes from a boy between 2 and 10 years old in good health and CMV-seronegative.

The chain links TRBV4-1 to TRBJ2-2; possibly TRBD2 for D (5 bases). Trimming shortened V by 5 bases and J by 6 bases, and 7 bases separated the two germline ends. Germline V gives CDR1 MGHRA, CDR2 YSYEKL. The CDR3 totals 12 residues. In nucleotides, the CDR3 is TGCGCCAGCAGCGGACTGGCCGGGGAGCTGTTTTTT. It encodes CASSGLAGELFF.

The rearrangement links TRBV7-7 to TRBJ2-7; D possibly corresponds to TRBD1 (5 bases). The germline V and J ends were trimmed by 5 bases and 2 bases, with 13 bases remaining between them. This CDR3 comprises 14 residues. The germline gives CDR1 SSHAT, CDR2 FNYEAQ (reference sequence). The CDR3 reads CASSPGDRAYEQYV. CDR3 DNA sequence: TGTGCCAGCAGCCCAGGAGACAGAGCCTACGAGCAGTACGTC.

The chain employs TRBV18 and TRBJ1-1; TRBD1 might be the D (6 bases). The CDR3 extends over 15 amino acids. Germline V CDR1 and CDR2: KGHSH, LQKENI. The ends were cut back, 5 bases at V and 0 bases at J, with 13 bases in the middle. CDR3 loop: CASSIRGQMNTEAFF. CDR3 coding DNA: TGTGCCAGCTCAATTCGAGGACAGATGAACACTGAAGCTTTCTTT.

The sample holds one count of this clone. The V gene is TRBV6-5, the J gene TRBJ2-7; D is perhaps TRBD1 (6 bases). The CDR3 runs 13 residues. V shed 5 bases and J shed 1 base, with 9 bases lying between them. CDR1 is MNHEY, CDR2 SVGAGI, per germline. DNA of the CDR3: TGTGCCAGCAGTAGAGGACAGTCCTACGAGCAGTACGTC. Its protein is CASSRGQSYEQYV.

The genes are TRBV9 and TRBJ2-1, with 9 nucleotides matching TRBD2. V shed 0 bases and J 10 bases; nucleotides not matched to a gene: 11. Germline V gene sequence: CDR1 SGDLS, CDR2 YYNGEE. This CDR3 is 16 amino acids long. The CDR3 DNA reads as TGTGCCAGCAGCGTAGTCCCAGCGGGGGGATTGGGGGAGCAGTTCTTC. It codes for CASSVVPAGGLGEQFF.

The J gene is TRBJ2-3, the V gene TRBV6-5; D not certain. Trimming pared 6 bases from V and 0 bases from J, leaving 7 bases between. The CDR3 length is 13 residues. Germline-derived CDR1 and CDR2 are MNHEY and SVGAGI. The CDR3 nucleotides read TGTGCCAGCAGAGCGAAAAGCACAGATACGCAGTATTTT. Its protein is CASRAKSTDTQYF.

This clone showed up just once. The rearrangement links TRBV6-6 to TRBJ1-6, with TRBD1 matching over 7 bases. CDR3 length: 12 amino acids. Losses at the gene ends were 6 bases for V and 14 bases for J; bases not matched to a gene: 7. CDR1 and CDR2 from the germline V gene are MNHNY and SVGAGI (reference sequence). The CDR3 nucleotides are TGTGCCAGCAGCATCAGGGGGTGGTCCCTCCACTTT. Translating it yields CASSIRGWSLHF.

The chain links TRBV30 to TRBJ2-7; 10 bases agree with TRBD2. V lost 0 bases to trimming and J lost 4 bases; unmatched junction nucleotides: 3. CDR3 length: 14 residues. CDR1 and CDR2 (germline): GTSNPN, SVGIG (reference sequence). Written as DNA, the CDR3 is TGTGCCTGGAGTGTATCTAGCGGGAGATACGAGCAGTACTTC. It yields the protein CAWSVSSGRYEQYF.

This clone was observed a single time. The chain combines TRBV4-1 with TRBJ2-3, with TRBD2 matching 11 bases. V lost 4 bases, J lost 4 bases, and 7 bases stayed unmatched. From germline, CDR1 is MGHRA and CDR2 YSYEKL. The CDR3 is 16 residues long. In DNA form, the CDR3 reads TGCGCCAGCAGCCTCATACTAGCGGGGGTCCCAGATACGCAGTATTTT. This sequence encodes CASSLILAGVPDTQYF.

The chain's CDR3 is CASSVVPGHEQYF. The CDR3 bases are TGTGCCAGCAGCGTAGTCCCAGGCCACGAGCAGTACTTC. The chain uses TRBV9 and TRBJ2-7; no clear D gene. Germline-derived CDR1 and CDR2 are SGDLS and YYNGEE. V lost 0 bases to trimming and J lost 5 bases, with 9 bases between them. This CDR3 spans 13 amino acids. The entire variable domain, with the rest obtained from reference TRBV9 and TRBJ2-7, is as follows: DSGVTQTPKHLITATGQRVTLRCSPRSGDLSVYWYQQSLDQGLQFLIQYYNGEERAKGNILERFSAQQFPDLHSELNLSSLELGDSALYFCASSVVPGHEQYFGPGTRLTVT.

The genes are TRBV6-4 and TRBJ2-3, with 7 bases that match TRBD2. V shed 3 bases, J shed 1 base, and the junction held 4 bases outside the gene matches. Germline V lookup: CDR1 MRHNA, CDR2 SNTAGT. CDR3 size: 15 residues. Here the CDR3 DNA reads TGTGCCAGCAGTGAAGAAGGGAGGGGCACAGATACGCAGTATTTT. Translating it yields CASSEEGRGTDTQYF.

J is TRBJ2-7 and V is TRBV27; TRBD2 matches at 10 bases. Germline V gene sequence: CDR1 MNHEY, CDR2 SMNVEV (reference sequence). The CDR3 loop spans 16 amino acids. The trim removed 4 bases at V and 4 bases at J, leaving 10 bases unmatched. CDR3: CASSSRQLAGVYEQYF. In DNA, the CDR3 is TGTGCCAGCAGTTCACGACAGCTAGCGGGAGTTTACGAGCAGTACTTC.

CDR3 coding DNA: TGTGCCAGCAGCTTGGCCCCAGCGGTCCGGGGCACAGATACGCAGTATTTT. Protein product: CASSLAPAVRGTDTQYF. V and J are TRBV5-4 and TRBJ2-3; tentatively, D is TRBD2 (5 bases). Looked up from germline, CDR1 is SGHNT and CDR2 is YYREEE (reference sequence). Trimming removed 0 bases at V and 1 base at J, with 15 bases between. This CDR3 region has 17 residues.

The chain links TRBV5-6 to TRBJ2-7; the D is unclear. The CDR3 extends over 15 amino acids. Germline V gene sequence: CDR1 SGHDT, CDR2 YYEEEE. V was pared by 1 base and J by 0 bases, with 11 bases between. CDR3 amino acids: CASSLLGPSSYEQYF. For the CDR3, the DNA is TGTGCCAGCAGCTTGTTGGGCCCGAGCTCCTACGAGCAGTACTTC.

J is TRBJ2-5 and V is TRBV13; 11 nucleotides match TRBD2. The CDR3 length is 15 residues. Germline V gene lookup returns CDR1 PRHDT and CDR2 FYEKMQ (reference sequence). V was clipped by 4 bases and J by 1 base; unmatched bases: 2. The CDR3 DNA is TGTGCCAGCAGCTCGGGGACTAGCGGCCAAGAGACCCAGTACTTC. Amino acids: CASSSGTSGQETQYF.

The chain joins TRBV5-6 to TRBJ2-2; a weak D match, TRBD1 (6 bases). This CDR3 region has 13 residues. The germline V and J ends were trimmed by 2 bases and 6 bases, with 8 bases remaining between them. Germline assignment: CDR1 SGHDT and CDR2 YYEEEE. The CDR3 DNA reads TGTGCCAGCAGCTTAGGGGGTCCCGGGGAGCTGTTTTTT. It translates to CASSLGGPGELFF.

This clone was found a few times. V and J are TRBV2 and TRBJ2-1, with 8 bases aligning to TRBD2. CDR3 length: 15 amino acids. V shed 2 bases, J shed 6 bases, and the junction held 6 bases outside the gene matches. Germline V gene lookup returns CDR1 SNHLY and CDR2 FYNNEI. The CDR3 is CASSENLAGRNEQFF. DNA for the CDR3: TGTGCCAGCAGTGAAAACCTAGCGGGTCGCAATGAGCAGTTCTTC.

The chain uses TRBV27 and TRBJ2-5; 7 bases agree with TRBD1. The DNA end favors TRBJ2-7, so the J call may be wrong. Per germline, CDR1 MNHEY and CDR2 SMNVEV (reference sequence). The CDR3 sequence is 13 residues long. The CDR3 is CASSLGQPYEQYF. CDR3 sequence (DNA): TGTGCCAGCAGCCTGGGACAGCCCTACGAGCAGTACTTC.

The chain has TRBV5-4 and TRBJ1-1; a weak D match, TRBD1 (5 bases). Germline CDR1 SGHNT, CDR2 YYREEE (reference sequence). Trimming took 1 base from V and 3 from J, leaving 10 bases between them. This CDR3 is built from 14 residues. The CDR3 coding sequence is TGTGCCAGCAGCTTGTCAGGGTTCGACACTGAAGCTTTCTTT. Its protein is CASSLSGFDTEAFF.

This chain links TRBV5-1 with TRBJ1-2; perhaps TRBD1 as D (5 bases). CDR3 length: 14 residues. With 4 bases removed from V and 4 bases from J, the gap between germline ends came to 14 bases. Germline CDR1 SGHRS, CDR2 YFSETQ. The chain's CDR3 is CASSTDSIAYGYTF. CDR3 DNA sequence: TGCGCCAGCAGCACCGACAGCATCGCCTATGGCTACACCTTC. The whole variable domain, remainder taken from reference TRBV5-1 and TRBJ1-2, is KAGVTQTPRYLIKTRGQQVTLSCSPISGHRSVSWYQQTPGQGLQFLFEYFSETQRNKGNFPGRFSGRQFSNSRSEMNVSTLELGDSALYLCASSTDSIAYGYTFGSGTRLTVV.

This clone came up a few times. The V call is TRBV9, the J call TRBJ2-7; possibly TRBD1 for D (5 bases). V was shortened by 4 bases and J by 7 bases, with 15 bases between the two germline ends. Germline loops: CDR1 SGDLS, CDR2 YYNGEE. This CDR3 is built from 13 residues. Here the CDR3 reads CASSPGVGQEQYF. The CDR3 nucleotides read TGTGCCAGCAGCCCAGGCGTGGGGCAGGAGCAGTACTTC. The whole variable domain, remainder taken from reference TRBV9 and TRBJ2-7, is DSGVTQTPKHLITATGQRVTLRCSPRSGDLSVYWYQQSLDQGLQFLIQYYNGEERAKGNILERFSAQQFPDLHSELNLSSLELGDSALYFCASSPGVGQEQYFGPGTRLTVT.

The chain combines TRBV5-6 with TRBJ1-1; D is uncertain. The germline gives CDR1 SGHDT, CDR2 YYEEEE. Trimming took 4 bases from V and 6 from J, leaving 10 bases between them. CDR3 length equals 12 residues. CDR3 sequence (DNA): TGTGCCAGCAGCGCTGGCGGGGCTGAAGCTTTCTTT. Encoded protein: CASSAGGAEAFF.

The chain recombines TRBV4-1 with TRBJ2-1, with a possible D match to TRBD1 (5 bases). The ends were cut back, 1 base at V and 8 bases at J, with 15 bases in the middle. Germline V gene lookup returns CDR1 MGHRA and CDR2 YSYEKL. This CDR3 region has 15 residues. The CDR3 here is CASSQVIVGPDEQFF. In DNA, the CDR3 is TGCGCCAGCAGCCAAGTAATAGTGGGGCCGGATGAGCAGTTCTTC.

This rearrangement joins TRBV19 to TRBJ1-1; D gene uncertain. The CDR3 is 13 amino acids. V was pared by 0 bases and J by 6 bases, with 8 bases between. Germline V CDR1 and CDR2: LNHDA, SQIVND (reference sequence). The DNA for the CDR3 is TGTGCCAGTAGTATAGACGGGAGCCCTGAAGCTTTCTTT. Translation: CASSIDGSPEAFF.